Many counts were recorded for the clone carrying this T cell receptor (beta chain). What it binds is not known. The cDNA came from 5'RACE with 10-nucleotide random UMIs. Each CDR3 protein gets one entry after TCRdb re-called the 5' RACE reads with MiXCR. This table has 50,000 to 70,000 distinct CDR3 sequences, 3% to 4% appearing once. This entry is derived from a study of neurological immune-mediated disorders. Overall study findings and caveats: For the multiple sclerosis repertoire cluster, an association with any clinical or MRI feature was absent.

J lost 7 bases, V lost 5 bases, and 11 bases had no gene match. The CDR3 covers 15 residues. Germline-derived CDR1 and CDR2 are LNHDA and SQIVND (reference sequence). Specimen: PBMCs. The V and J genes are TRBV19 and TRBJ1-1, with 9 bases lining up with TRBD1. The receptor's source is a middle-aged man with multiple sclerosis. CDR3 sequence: CASSALQGASFEAFF. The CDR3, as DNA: TGTGCCAGTAGTGCGCTACAGGGGGCCTCTTTTGAAGCTTTCTTT. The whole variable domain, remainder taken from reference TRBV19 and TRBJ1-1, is DGGITQSPKYLFRKEGQNVTLSCEQNLNHDAMYWYRQDPGQGLRLIYYSQIVNDFQKGDIAEGYSVSREKKESFPLTVTSAQKNPTAFYLCASSALQGASFEAFFGQGTRLTVV.